The clone carrying this TCR beta chain was detected many times. Antigen specificity is unknown. The sample originates from a study of Graves' ophthalmopathy and Graves' hyperthyroidism. Study as a whole: Absence of ophthalmopathy within 18 months of follow-up defined stable hyperthyroidism.

New diagnoses, under 2 months' duration, and ages 18 to 65 characterized the hyperthyroidism patients. CDR3 length: 13 amino acids. Deletions cut 3 bases from V and 4 bases from J, with 13 bases between. Looked up from germline, CDR1 is DFQATT and CDR2 is SNEGSKA (reference sequence). Amplification from RNA transcripts yielded the TCR beta CDR3 regions. Investigators did first-round RT-PCR with HTBI primers, then second-round multiplex PCR. TCRdb called the multiplex PCR reads again in MiXCR, with one record for every CDR3 protein. The sample lists 1 million to 1.3 million distinct CDR3 sequences, 35% to 45% seen once, with 11% in the top ten. Study outcomes and limitations: Progression of ophthalmopathy was predicted by the model with 60% to 71% sensitivity and under 75% specificity.

V is TRBV20-1 and J is TRBJ2-7; possible D gene TRBD2, 5 bases. The sequence derives from an adult man with Graves' hyperthyroidism. Sequencing was done on a sample of peripheral blood or thyroid tissue (not recorded which). The CDR3 DNA sequence: TGCAGTGCTAGGGGGTTCGGGGTTTACGAGCAGTACTTC. This sequence encodes CSARGFGVYEQYF.